This T cell receptor (beta chain) derives from a study of cytomegalovirus exposure and HLA in healthy donors. Primers for the PCR totalled 60 Vbeta and 13 Jbeta. TCRdb keeps only in-frame clones here, not all; method: immunoSEQ multiplex PCR. The sample lists roughly 200,000 clones; roughly 81% were seen once. The germline V gene encodes CDR1 MDHEN and CDR2 SYDVKM. This CDR3 comprises 16 residues. Unmatched junction bases numbered 6, after V lost 2 bases and J lost 4 bases. The V call is TRBV28, the J call TRBJ1-4, with TRBD1 matching over 8 bases. Sequenced sample: PBMCs. The sequence came from a woman in her 30s in good health and CMV-seropositive. CDR3 protein: CASSLGQGAVNEKLFF. For the CDR3, the DNA is TGTGCCAGCAGTTTAGGTCAGGGGGCGGTTAATGAAAAACTGTTTTTT. Full variable domain (outside the CDR3, taken from reference TRBV28 and TRBJ1-4): DVKVTQSSRYLVKRTGEKVFLECVQDMDHENMFWYRQDPGLGLRLIYFSYDVKMKEKGDIPEGYSVSREKKERFSLILESASTNQTSMYLCASSLGQGAVNEKLFFGSGTQLSVL.